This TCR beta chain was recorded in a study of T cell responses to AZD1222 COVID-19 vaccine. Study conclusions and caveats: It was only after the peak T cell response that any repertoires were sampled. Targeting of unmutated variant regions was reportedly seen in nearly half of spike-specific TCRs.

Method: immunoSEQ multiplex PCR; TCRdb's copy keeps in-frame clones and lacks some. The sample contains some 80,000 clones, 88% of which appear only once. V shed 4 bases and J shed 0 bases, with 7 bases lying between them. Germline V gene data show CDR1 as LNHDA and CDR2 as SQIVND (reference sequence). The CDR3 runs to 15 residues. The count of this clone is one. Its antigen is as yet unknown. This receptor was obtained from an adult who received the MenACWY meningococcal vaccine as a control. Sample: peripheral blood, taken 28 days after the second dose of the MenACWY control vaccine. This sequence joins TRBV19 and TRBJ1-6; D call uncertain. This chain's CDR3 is CASSKRSSYNSPLHF. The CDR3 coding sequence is TGTGCCAGTAGTAAACGGAGCTCCTATAATTCACCCCTCCACTTT.